Below are 19 T cell receptor beta chains sequenced from a single sample in a study of identifying expanded T cells in peripheral blood. Assay used: immunoSEQ multiplex PCR; TCRdb lists only in-frame clones, some missing. The sample holds approximately 97,000 clones, around 89% seen once. The sequencing input was blood. The receptors shown here come from a person aged 18 to 75 in good health.

The CDR3 is CASSYDRWNSPLHF. CDR3 nucleotide sequence: TGTGCCAGCAGTTACGACAGGTGGAATTCACCCCTCCACTTT. The chain has TRBV6-5 and TRBJ1-6; tentatively, D is TRBD1 (6 bases). With 2 bases removed from V and 7 bases from J, the gap between germline ends came to 9 bases. Germline V CDR1 and CDR2: MNHEY, SVGAGI. This CDR3 comprises 14 residues.

This clone came up a few times. The chain combines TRBV5-1 with TRBJ2-5, with 11 nucleotides matching TRBD2. CDR1 and CDR2 (germline): SGHRS, YFSETQ. This CDR3 is 15 amino acids long. With 2 bases clipped from V and 3 bases from J, the junction kept 3 bases outside the gene matches. DNA of the CDR3: TGCGCCAGCAGCTTAATACTAGCGGGGGAAGAGACCCAGTACTTC. Translating it yields CASSLILAGEETQYF.

This clone came up once. The chain joins TRBV10-3 to TRBJ2-3; maybe TRBD1 (5 bases). Germline values: CDR1 ENHRY, CDR2 SYGVKD. This CDR3 spans 13 amino acids. V was trimmed by 2 bases and J by 9 bases, leaving 12 bases between them. CDR3: CAISEVTGSTQYF. The CDR3 DNA reads as TGTGCCATCAGTGAGGTAACAGGAAGCACGCAGTATTTT.

The V gene is TRBV4-2, the J gene TRBJ2-6; D gene ambiguous. Germline CDR1 reads LGHNA; CDR2 reads YNFKEQ. The CDR3 consists of 16 residues. V was clipped by 0 bases and J by 3 bases, with 9 bases between them. CDR3 nucleotide sequence: TGTGCCAGCAGCCAAGACTACGTCTTTGGGGCCAACGTCCTGACTTTC. Its translation: CASSQDYVFGANVLTF.

The rearrangement links TRBV6-6 to TRBJ2-1; 10 bases align to TRBD2. This CDR3 comprises 15 residues. CDR1 and CDR2 from the germline V gene are MNHNY and SVGAGI (reference sequence). With V trimmed by 0 bases and J by 10 bases, 6 bases remained unmatched. CDR3: CASSYSQREGVEQFF. CDR3 DNA sequence: TGTGCCAGCAGTTACTCCCAGCGGGAGGGCGTGGAGCAGTTCTTC.

J is TRBJ1-1 and V is TRBV11-2, with D unclear. V lost 5 bases to trimming and J lost 1 base, with 14 bases between them. Germline CDR1 reads SGHAT; CDR2 reads FQNNGV. CDR3 length: 15 residues. The CDR3 DNA reads TGTGCCAGCAGCCCCAGTTATATACAGAACACTGAAGCTTTCTTT. The encoded protein is CASSPSYIQNTEAFF.

This chain links TRBV6-6 with TRBJ2-7; a weak D match, TRBD1 (6 bases). The CDR3 covers 15 residues. Germline V gene sequence: CDR1 MNHNY, CDR2 SVGAGI (reference sequence). V lost 0 bases to trimming and J lost 7 bases, with 16 bases between them. The CDR3 loop reads CASSYSPGVDGEQYF. In nucleotides, the CDR3 is TGTGCCAGCAGTTACTCCCCAGGGGTCGATGGGGAGCAGTACTTC.

V usage is TRBV15 and J usage is TRBJ2-7; D gene ambiguous. The CDR3 is 16 residues long. CDR1 and CDR2 from the germline V gene are LNHNV and YYDKDF (reference sequence). Trimming cost V 4 bases and J 1 base, with 17 bases left between them. CDR3 in DNA: TGTGCCACCAGCACCGGACGGCTAGGACGATCCTACGAGCAGTACTTC. Amino acids: CATSTGRLGRSYEQYF.

The rearrangement uses TRBV5-8 and TRBJ2-5; TRBD1 agrees at 8 bases. J lost 3 bases, V lost 1 base, and 2 bases had no gene match. This CDR3 spans 14 amino acids. Germline assignment: CDR1 SGHTS and CDR2 YDEGEE. CDR3 loop: CASSLLDREETQYF. Written as DNA, the CDR3 is TGTGCCAGCAGCTTGCTGGACAGGGAAGAGACCCAGTACTTC.

This clone was observed a few times. The rearrangement joins TRBV7-8 to TRBJ1-5, with D hard to call. CDR1 is SGHVS and CDR2 is FQNEAQ in the germline V gene. With 4 bases removed from V and 1 base from J, the gap between germline ends came to 14 bases. CDR3 length equals 16 residues. The CDR3 reads CASSSTHLGSNQPQHF. The CDR3 DNA sequence: TGTGCCAGCAGCTCGACCCATTTGGGGAGCAATCAGCCCCAGCATTTT.

The chain joins TRBV14 to TRBJ2-3, with TRBD1 matching 7 bases. The CDR3 totals 16 residues. Trimming removed 4 bases from V and 2 bases from J; junction bases left unmatched: 9. CDR1 and CDR2 from the germline V gene are SGHDN and FVKESK. CDR3 sequence (DNA): TGTGCCAGCAGCCTCCTCCGGGACAGCTCCACAGATACGCAGTATTTT. Its translation: CASSLLRDSSTDTQYF.

The chain combines TRBV5-1 with TRBJ2-7, with TRBD1 as a possible D gene (6 bases). The germline CDR1 and CDR2 sequences are SGHRS and YFSETQ. V dropped 5 bases and J dropped 1 base, with 10 bases sitting between them. CDR3 size: 13 residues. CDR3 in amino acids: CASSQQGSYEQYF. The DNA for the CDR3 is TGCGCCAGCAGTCAACAGGGTTCCTACGAGCAGTACTTC.

The rearrangement joins TRBV6-4 to TRBJ1-3; D uncertain. The CDR3 sequence is 14 residues long. Trimming took off 8 bases at V and 5 bases at J, with 16 bases between the two ends. Germline V gene lookup returns CDR1 MRHNA and CDR2 SNTAGT. Here the CDR3 reads CASPPRVNRNTIYF. The CDR3 DNA reads as TGTGCCAGCCCCCCCCGGGTCAATCGAAACACCATATATTTT.

This clone was detected only a few times. The rearrangement uses TRBV4-1 and TRBJ1-4, with 9 positions matching TRBD1. Looked up from germline, CDR1 is MGHRA and CDR2 is YSYEKL. The trim removed 1 base at V and 8 bases at J, leaving 8 bases unmatched. This CDR3 is built from 16 residues. CDR3: CASSQGVNRGREKLFF. The CDR3, as DNA: TGCGCCAGCAGCCAAGGGGTTAACAGGGGGCGGGAAAAACTGTTTTTT.

The chain is built from TRBV11-3 and TRBJ1-2; TRBD1 might be the D (6 bases). The CDR3 is made up of 13 amino acids. V was cut by 5 bases and J by 2 bases, with 9 bases left in between. Per the germline V gene, CDR1 is SGHNT and CDR2 is YENEEA. CDR3 sequence reads: CASSHGQNYGYTF. DNA for the CDR3: TGTGCCAGCAGCCACGGACAGAACTATGGCTACACCTTC.

Regarding this clone: Germline is not matched at one junction end, which may reflect a read error. The chain recombines TRBV5-1 with TRBJ2-1; maybe TRBD2 (5 bases). Germline V gives CDR1 SGHRS, CDR2 YFSETQ. CDR3 length: 13 amino acids. In DNA, the CDR3 is TGCGCCAGCAGATTGGGAGATGGAAATGAGCAGTTCTTC. This gives the protein CASRLGDGNEQFF.

The rearrangement uses TRBV27 and TRBJ2-7, with TRBD2 matching over 11 bases. V shed 2 bases, J shed 2 bases, and the junction held 11 bases outside the gene matches. CDR1 and CDR2 from the germline V gene are MNHEY and SMNVEV (reference sequence). This CDR3 region has 18 residues. Here the CDR3 reads CASSLKVPSGGWTYEQYF. The DNA of the CDR3 is TGTGCCAGCAGTTTAAAGGTTCCTAGCGGGGGGTGGACCTACGAGCAGTACTTC.

The chain uses TRBV19 and TRBJ2-7; the D gene is possibly TRBD1 (5 bases). Trimming removed 5 bases from V and 2 bases from J, with 16 bases in between. Germline values: CDR1 LNHDA, CDR2 SQIVND (reference sequence). The CDR3 sequence is 15 residues long. The CDR3 region has the DNA TGTGCCAGTAGTGGGGCAACAGGCGAGACCTACGAGCAGTACTTC. Translating gives CASSGATGETYEQYF.

In this sample, this clone turned up once. This chain uses TRBV10-1 with TRBJ1-5; no definite D call. CDR3 size: 16 residues. Trimming cost V 0 bases and J 3 bases, with 12 bases left between them. Germline CDR1 reads WNHNN; CDR2 reads SYGVQD (reference sequence). The CDR3 DNA sequence: TGCGCCAGCAGTGAGTCGGAGCGAGGTATCAATCAGCCCCAGCATTTT. Translated, it gives CASSESERGINQPQHF.